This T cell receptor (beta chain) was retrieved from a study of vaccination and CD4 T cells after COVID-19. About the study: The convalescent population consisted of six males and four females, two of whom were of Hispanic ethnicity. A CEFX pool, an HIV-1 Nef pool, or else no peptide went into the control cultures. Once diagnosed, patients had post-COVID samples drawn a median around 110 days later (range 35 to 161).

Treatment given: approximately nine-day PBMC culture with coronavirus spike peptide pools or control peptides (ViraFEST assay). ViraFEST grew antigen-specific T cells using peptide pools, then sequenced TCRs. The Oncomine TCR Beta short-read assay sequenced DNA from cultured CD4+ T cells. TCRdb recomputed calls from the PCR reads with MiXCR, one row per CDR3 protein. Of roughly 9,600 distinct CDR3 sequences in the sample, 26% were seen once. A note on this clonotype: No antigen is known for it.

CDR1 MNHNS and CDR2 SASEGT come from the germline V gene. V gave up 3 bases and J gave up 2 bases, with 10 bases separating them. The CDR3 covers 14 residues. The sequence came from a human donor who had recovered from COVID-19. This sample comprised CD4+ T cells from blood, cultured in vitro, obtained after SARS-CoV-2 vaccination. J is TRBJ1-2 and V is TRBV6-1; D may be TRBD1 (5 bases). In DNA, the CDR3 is TGTGCCAGCAGTGAGCGGGGCTGGAACTATGGCTACACCTTC. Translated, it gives CASSERGWNYGYTF.